This T cell receptor (beta chain) was observed in a study of blood T cell repertoires in COVID-19. In the study overall: Acute and convalescent COVID-19 samples came from the United States, Italy and Spain.

V shed 5 bases, J shed 11 bases, and the junction held 16 bases outside the gene matches. This CDR3 is built from 16 residues. Per germline, CDR1 SGHTA and CDR2 FQGTGA. TCRdb's table, derived via immunoSEQ multiplex PCR, lists solely in-frame clones and lacks some. Of about 190,000 clones listed, about 81% are singletons. Self-reported history from a screening survey and questionnaire set each donor's cohort. Recovery among Cohort 3 donors was established by two negative PCRs, clearance, or symptom resolution. The sequence came from a woman under 40 who had recovered from COVID-19. What was sequenced was PBMCs or T cells enriched from blood (not recorded which). V is TRBV7-3 and J is TRBJ2-5; TRBD2 matches at 11 bases. CDR3 nucleotide sequence: TGTGCCAGCAGCAACCGAGGGCTAGCGGGAGGCGGGGTTCAGTACTTC. It is translated as CASSNRGLAGGGVQYF. Drawing the rest from reference TRBV7-3 and TRBJ2-5, the complete variable domain is GAGVSQTPSNKVTEKGKYVELRCDPISGHTALYWYRQSLGQGPEFLIYFQGTGAADDSGLPNDRFFAVRPEGSVSTLKIQRTERGDSAVYLCASSNRGLAGGGVQYFGPGTRLLVL.